The source of this T cell receptor beta chain is a study of T-cell memory formation after mild COVID-19. Overall study results and limits: Among contracting clones, CD4+ were mainly CM/EM and CD8+ enriched in EMRA. Clonal second-wave expansions that peaked on day 37 had unconfirmed SARS-CoV-2 specificity. Clones contracting day 15 to 85 were balanced CD4/CD8; later expanders leaned CD4+.

To note about this clonotype: What it binds is not known.

This CDR3 comprises 18 residues. From germline, CDR1 is SGHTA and CDR2 FQGNSA. The V gene lost 5 bases and the J gene lost 0 bases, with 19 bases spanning the gap. Amplification by 5'RACE using constant-segment primers produced TCR alpha and TCR beta cDNA libraries that carried sample barcodes and UMIs. From the 5' RACE reads, TCRdb called clonotypes with MiXCR, one entry per CDR3 protein. The table has around 83,000 distinct CDR3 sequences, 20% to 25% seen once. The sample taken for sequencing was PBMCs or a T cell subset sorted from them (not recorded which). The receptor was derived from a young man who had mild COVID-19 (a few samples of this study predate the infection). Cell type and time point are not known. The chain links TRBV7-2 to TRBJ2-2; no clear D. The CDR3 DNA sequence: TGTGCCAGCAGCCCGACCCGCTGGGCGACCTCGAACACCGGGGAGCTGTTTTTT. This encodes CASSPTRWATSNTGELFF.